The rows below give T cell receptor beta chains drawn from one sample of a study of graft-versus-host responses after intestinal transplantation. Profiled with immunoSEQ multiplex PCR; TCRdb holds only in-frame clones, not every one. The sample lists tens of thousands of clones, about 94% occurring once. Their antigens are not known. Material: unstimulated CD4+ T cells sorted from spleen or lymph node cells, obtained before transplant. Receptors were obtained from a human donor who was the organ donor for an intestinal transplant. Each CDR3 is given without its conserved first and last residue.

J | V | CDR3
TRBJ1-2 | TRBV28 | ASSHGQGTGGYT
TRBJ2-7 | TRBV20-1 | SMTGGYEQY
TRBJ2-1 | TRBV7-3 | ASSPSRLAGAHGEQF
TRBJ1-5 | TRBV5-1 | ASSLGGAPGAQPQH
TRBJ2-7 | TRBV10-3 | ASGTGTSYEQY
TRBJ1-2 | TRBV9 | ASSVGDSNYGYT
TRBJ1-5 | TRBV28 | ASSRTVTGDQPQH
TRBJ1-2 | TRBV29-1 | SVERGQGNYGYT
TRBJ1-1 | TRBV28 | ASTPQGFMNTEAF
TRBJ2-7 | TRBV19 | ASADSSIYEQY
TRBJ2-7 | TRBV6-1 | ASSGYRALYEQY
TRBJ2-2 | TRBV19 | ASSRLAGGKNTGELF
TRBJ1-1 | TRBV2 | ASRAEPGSNTEAF
TRBJ2-1 | TRBV10-3 | AISDPGLGNYNEQF
TRBJ2-7 | TRBV19 | ASSSRLSYEQY
TRBJ2-3 | TRBV5-1 | ASTLLGEPDTQY
TRBJ1-1 | TRBV2 | ASRVFTEAF
TRBJ2-5 | TRBV6-1 | ASSELSGGFQETQY
TRBJ2-3 | TRBV9 | ASSVVLGGSTDTQY
TRBJ2-7 | TRBV10-3 | AISESIRVGDEQY
TRBJ1-1 | TRBV18 | ASSPNRDSHTEAF
TRBJ2-6 | TRBV6-4 | ASSPIPVFGANVLT
NA | TRBV15 | ATSRELTGNYEQY
TRBJ1-1 | TRBV6-5 | ASKRTAGGEAF
TRBJ2-3 | TRBV28 | ASSLLSGGSDTQY
TRBJ2-3 | TRBV30 | AWSAVHPEKSTDTQY
TRBJ2-1 | TRBV5-4 | ASSPGGGSSYNEQF
TRBJ2-7 | TRBV28 | ASSPRGGSSYEQY
TRBJ2-3 | TRBV6-5 | ASSYTGHGDTQY
TRBJ1-2 | TRBV18 | ASSPDRGQLDGYT
TRBJ1-2 | TRBV9 | ASSPGTGVGGYT
TRBJ2-5 | TRBV5-1 | ASSDPQGAMETQY
TRBJ2-3 | TRBV18 | ASSPPGLAGRHTDTQY
TRBJ1-2 | TRBV11-3 | ASSGVTDYGYT
TRBJ2-6 | TRBV5-1 | ASRTSSGANVLT
TRBJ1-1 | TRBV5-5 | ASSLAWAGGNTEAF
TRBJ1-5 | TRBV27 | ASSLEGQGGQPQH
TRBJ1-2 | TRBV5-1 | ASSLSLGSGGVGYT
TRBJ2-2 | TRBV27 | ASTRRQGATGELF